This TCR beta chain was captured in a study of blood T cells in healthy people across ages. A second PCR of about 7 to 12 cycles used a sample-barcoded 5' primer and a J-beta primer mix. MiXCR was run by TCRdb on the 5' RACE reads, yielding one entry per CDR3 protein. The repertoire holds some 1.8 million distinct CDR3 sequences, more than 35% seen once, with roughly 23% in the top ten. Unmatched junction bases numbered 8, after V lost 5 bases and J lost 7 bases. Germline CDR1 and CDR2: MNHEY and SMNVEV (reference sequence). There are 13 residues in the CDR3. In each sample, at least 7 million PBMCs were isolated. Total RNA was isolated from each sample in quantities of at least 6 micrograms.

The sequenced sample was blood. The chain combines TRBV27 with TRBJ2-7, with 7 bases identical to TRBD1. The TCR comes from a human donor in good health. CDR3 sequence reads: CASSPPGQREQYF. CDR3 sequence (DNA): TGTGCCAGCAGTCCCCCGGGACAGAGGGAGCAGTACTTC.